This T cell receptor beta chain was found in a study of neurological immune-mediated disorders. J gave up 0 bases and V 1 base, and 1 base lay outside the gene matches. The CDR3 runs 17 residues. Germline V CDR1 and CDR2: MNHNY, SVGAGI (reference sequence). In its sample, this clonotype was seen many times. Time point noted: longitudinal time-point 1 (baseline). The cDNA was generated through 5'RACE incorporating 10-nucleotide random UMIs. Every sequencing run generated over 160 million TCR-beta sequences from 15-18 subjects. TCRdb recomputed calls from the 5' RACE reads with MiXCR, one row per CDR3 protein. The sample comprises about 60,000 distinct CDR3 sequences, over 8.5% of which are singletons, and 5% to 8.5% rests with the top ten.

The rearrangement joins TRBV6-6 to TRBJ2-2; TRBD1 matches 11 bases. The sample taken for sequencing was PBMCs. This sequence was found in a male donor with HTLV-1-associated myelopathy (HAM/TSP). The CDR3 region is CASSYLGQGANTGELFF. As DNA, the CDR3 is TGTGCCAGCAGTTACTTGGGACAGGGGGCGAACACCGGGGAGCTGTTTTTT.